The 2 T cell receptor beta chains below all came from one sample that was sequenced in a study of T cells in Graves' hyperthyroidism and ophthalmopathy. RNA transcripts yielded amplified TCR beta CDR3 regions. The HTBI set primed first-round TCR CDR3 RT-PCR. TCRdb recomputed calls from the multiplex PCR reads with MiXCR, one row per CDR3 protein. The sample includes some 550,000 distinct CDR3 sequences, around 16% of them seen just once. Sequencing was performed on blood. The receptor set was obtained from a woman in her forties with Graves' ophthalmopathy.

This clonotype has more than one count but fewer than ten. In DNA, the CDR3 is TGTGCCAGCAGTTGGGGGACTAGCGGGAATCTGCGGGAGACCCAGTACTTC. This gives the protein CASSWGTSGNLRETQYF. This sequence joins TRBV6-2 or TRBV6-3 and TRBJ2-5, with 13 bases matching TRBD2. The junction had 10 bases not matched to a gene; V was cut back by 4 bases and J by 5 bases. This CDR3 has 17 residues. Germline CDR1 reads MNHEY; CDR2 reads SVGEGT.

Ten or more counts support this clonotype. The V and J genes are TRBV18 and TRBJ2-1; 9 nucleotides align to TRBD1. V shed 3 bases and J 5 bases; nucleotides not matched to a gene: 5. This CDR3 is 15 amino acids long. The germline gives CDR1 KGHSH, CDR2 LQKENI. DNA for the CDR3: TGTGCCAGCTCACCGAGGACAGGGGCCGACAATGAGCAGTTCTTC. It is translated as CASSPRTGADNEQFF.